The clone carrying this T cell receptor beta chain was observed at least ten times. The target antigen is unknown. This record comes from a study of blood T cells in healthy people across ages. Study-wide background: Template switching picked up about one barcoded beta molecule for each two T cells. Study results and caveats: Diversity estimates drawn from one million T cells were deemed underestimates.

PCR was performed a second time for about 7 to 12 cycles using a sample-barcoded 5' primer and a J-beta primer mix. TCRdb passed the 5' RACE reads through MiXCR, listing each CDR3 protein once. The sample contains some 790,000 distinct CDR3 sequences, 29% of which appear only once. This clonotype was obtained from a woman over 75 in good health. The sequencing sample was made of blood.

DNA for the CDR3: TGTGCCAGCAGCCCTCTTATGGCGACAGGGGGCTTGGACAAAAACATTCAGTACTTC. It translates to CASSPLMATGGLDKNIQYF. This chain uses TRBV6-1 with TRBJ2-4; 10 bases align to TRBD1. CDR1 and CDR2 (germline): MNHNS, SASEGT. J lost 3 bases, V lost 6 bases, and 17 bases had no gene match. CDR3 length: 19 residues.